This T cell receptor (beta chain) was recovered during a study of cytomegalovirus exposure and HLA in healthy donors. The study, taken as a whole, reports: Fewer N-insertions than the 666-donor mean were reportedly shown by an Asian-associated ancestry cluster in a later analysis. Investigators reported over 150 TCR beta chains as tied to cytomegalovirus.

The V end was cut by 0 bases, the J end by 3 bases, with 10 bases between. The CDR3 is 14 residues long. Germline CDR1 and CDR2: SGHNT and YYREEE (reference sequence). Comments on this clone: Its matching antigen is unknown.

The PCR used 60 Vbeta and 13 Jbeta primers. Only in-frame clones appear in the TCRdb table, and some are missing; sequencing was by immunoSEQ multiplex PCR. The sample includes some 110,000 clones, approximately 60% of them seen just once. Sequencing used PBMCs. This sequence was found in a woman aged 25 to 39 in good health and CMV-seronegative. The V gene is TRBV5-4, the J gene TRBJ2-7; tentatively, D is TRBD1 (5 bases). The chain's CDR3 is CASSLDGALYEQYF. The CDR3 DNA sequence: TGTGCCAGCAGCTTGGATGGGGCCCTCTACGAGCAGTACTTC.